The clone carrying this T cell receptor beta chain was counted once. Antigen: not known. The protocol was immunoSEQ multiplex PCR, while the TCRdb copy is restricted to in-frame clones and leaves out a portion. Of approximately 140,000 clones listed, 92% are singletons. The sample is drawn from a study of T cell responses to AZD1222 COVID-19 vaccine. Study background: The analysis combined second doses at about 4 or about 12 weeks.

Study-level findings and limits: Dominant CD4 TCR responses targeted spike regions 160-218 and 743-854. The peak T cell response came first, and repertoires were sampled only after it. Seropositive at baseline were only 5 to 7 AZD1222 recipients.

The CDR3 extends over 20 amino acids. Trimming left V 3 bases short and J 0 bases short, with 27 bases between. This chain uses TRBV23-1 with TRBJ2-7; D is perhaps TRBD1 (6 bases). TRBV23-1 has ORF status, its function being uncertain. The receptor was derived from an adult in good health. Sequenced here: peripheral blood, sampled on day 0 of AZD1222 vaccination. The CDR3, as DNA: TGCGCCAGCAGTCAGAATACAGGGTGCGGGTTCCCAACCTTCTCCTACGAGCAGTACTTC. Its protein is CASSQNTGCGFPTFSYEQYF.